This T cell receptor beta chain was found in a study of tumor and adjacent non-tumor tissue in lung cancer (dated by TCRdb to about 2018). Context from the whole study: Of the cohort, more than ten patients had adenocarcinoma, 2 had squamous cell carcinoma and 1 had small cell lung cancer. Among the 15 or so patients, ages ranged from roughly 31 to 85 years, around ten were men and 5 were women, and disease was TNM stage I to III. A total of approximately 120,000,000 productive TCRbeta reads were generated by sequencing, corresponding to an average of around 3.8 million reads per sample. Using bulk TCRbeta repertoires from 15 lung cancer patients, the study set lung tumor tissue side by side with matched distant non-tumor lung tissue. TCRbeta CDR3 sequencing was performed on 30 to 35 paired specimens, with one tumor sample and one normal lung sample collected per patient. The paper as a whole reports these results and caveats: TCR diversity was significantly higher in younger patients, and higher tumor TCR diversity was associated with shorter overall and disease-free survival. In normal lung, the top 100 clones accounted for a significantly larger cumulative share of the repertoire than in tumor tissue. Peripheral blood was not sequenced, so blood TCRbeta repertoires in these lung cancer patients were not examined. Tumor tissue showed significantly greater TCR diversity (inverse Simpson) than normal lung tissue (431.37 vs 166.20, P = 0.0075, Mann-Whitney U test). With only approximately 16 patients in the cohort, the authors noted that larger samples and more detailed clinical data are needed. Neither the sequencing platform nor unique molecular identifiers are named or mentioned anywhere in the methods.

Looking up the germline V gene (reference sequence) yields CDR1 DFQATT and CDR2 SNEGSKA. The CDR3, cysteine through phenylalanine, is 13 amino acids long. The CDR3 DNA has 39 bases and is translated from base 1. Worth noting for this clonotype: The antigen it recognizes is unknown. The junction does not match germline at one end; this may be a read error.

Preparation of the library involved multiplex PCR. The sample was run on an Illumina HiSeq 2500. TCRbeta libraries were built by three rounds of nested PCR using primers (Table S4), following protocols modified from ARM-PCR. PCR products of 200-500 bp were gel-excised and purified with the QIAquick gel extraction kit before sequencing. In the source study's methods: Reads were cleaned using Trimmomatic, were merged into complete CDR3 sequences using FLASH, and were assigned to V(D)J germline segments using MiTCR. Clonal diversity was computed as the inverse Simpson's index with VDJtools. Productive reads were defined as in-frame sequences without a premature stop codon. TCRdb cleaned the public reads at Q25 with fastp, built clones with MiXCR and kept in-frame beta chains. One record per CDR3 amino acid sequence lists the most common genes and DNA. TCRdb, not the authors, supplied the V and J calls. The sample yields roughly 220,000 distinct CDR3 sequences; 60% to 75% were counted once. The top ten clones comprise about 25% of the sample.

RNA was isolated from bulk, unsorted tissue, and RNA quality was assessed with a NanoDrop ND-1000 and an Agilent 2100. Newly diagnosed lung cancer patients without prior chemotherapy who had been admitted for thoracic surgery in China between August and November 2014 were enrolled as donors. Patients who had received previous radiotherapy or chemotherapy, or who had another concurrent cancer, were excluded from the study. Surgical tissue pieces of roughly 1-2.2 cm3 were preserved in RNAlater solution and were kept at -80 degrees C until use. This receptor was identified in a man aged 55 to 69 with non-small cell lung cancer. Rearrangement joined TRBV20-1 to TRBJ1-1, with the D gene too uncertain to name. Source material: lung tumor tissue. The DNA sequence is TGCAGTGTTAGATCACGTCAGAGGACTGAAACTTCCTTT. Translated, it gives CSVRSRQRTETSF.